This TCR beta chain was retrieved from a study of T cell repertoires in cytomegalovirus infection. The germline V and J ends were trimmed by 6 bases and 0 bases, with 8 bases remaining between them. This CDR3 comprises 13 residues. Germline CDR1 is MDHEN and CDR2 is SYDVKM. In this sample, this clonotype turned up many times. MiXCR, run by TCRdb on the reads, gives a single entry per CDR3 protein. The sample contains under 200,000 distinct CDR3 sequences, roughly 9% of which appear only once. Sequencing was performed on PBMCs. This sequence was found in a human donor in good health (CMV status not recorded). Some clones in this sample may be carry-over from other donors' samples. The genes are TRBV28 and TRBJ1-1; D is perhaps TRBD1 (5 bases). CDR3 bases: TGTGCCAGCAGGGGGCTTTTGAACACTGAAGCTTTCTTT. It codes for CASRGLLNTEAFF.